This T cell receptor beta chain was retrieved from a study of T cell responses to AZD1222 COVID-19 vaccine. Timing groups of about 4 and about 12 weeks for second doses were pooled. In regard to this clone: Its matching antigen is unknown.

The data were produced by immunoSEQ multiplex PCR, yet TCRdb's version contains in-frame clones alone and is incomplete. Of some 150,000 clones listed, around 87% are singletons. CDR3 length: 12 amino acids. CDR1 is LNHDA and CDR2 is SQIVND in the germline V gene (reference sequence). V was cut by 3 bases and J by 7 bases, with 6 bases left in between. Study findings and constraints: Clonal diversity may have been underestimated, and the donors were mostly white British, with more females than males.

Here the sequenced sample was peripheral blood, taken 28 days after the second AZD1222 dose. This chain joins TRBV19 and TRBJ2-2; D gene ambiguous. This TCR derives from an adult who received the AZD1222 COVID-19 vaccine. CDR3 in DNA: TGTGCCAGTAGTATTTGGGACGGGGAGCTGTTTTTT. It specifies CASSIWDGELFF. The entire variable domain, with the rest obtained from reference TRBV19 and TRBJ2-2, is as follows: DGGITQSPKYLFRKEGQNVTLSCEQNLNHDAMYWYRQDPGQGLRLIYYSQIVNDFQKGDIAEGYSVSREKKESFPLTVTSAQKNPTAFYLCASSIWDGELFFGEGSRLTVL.